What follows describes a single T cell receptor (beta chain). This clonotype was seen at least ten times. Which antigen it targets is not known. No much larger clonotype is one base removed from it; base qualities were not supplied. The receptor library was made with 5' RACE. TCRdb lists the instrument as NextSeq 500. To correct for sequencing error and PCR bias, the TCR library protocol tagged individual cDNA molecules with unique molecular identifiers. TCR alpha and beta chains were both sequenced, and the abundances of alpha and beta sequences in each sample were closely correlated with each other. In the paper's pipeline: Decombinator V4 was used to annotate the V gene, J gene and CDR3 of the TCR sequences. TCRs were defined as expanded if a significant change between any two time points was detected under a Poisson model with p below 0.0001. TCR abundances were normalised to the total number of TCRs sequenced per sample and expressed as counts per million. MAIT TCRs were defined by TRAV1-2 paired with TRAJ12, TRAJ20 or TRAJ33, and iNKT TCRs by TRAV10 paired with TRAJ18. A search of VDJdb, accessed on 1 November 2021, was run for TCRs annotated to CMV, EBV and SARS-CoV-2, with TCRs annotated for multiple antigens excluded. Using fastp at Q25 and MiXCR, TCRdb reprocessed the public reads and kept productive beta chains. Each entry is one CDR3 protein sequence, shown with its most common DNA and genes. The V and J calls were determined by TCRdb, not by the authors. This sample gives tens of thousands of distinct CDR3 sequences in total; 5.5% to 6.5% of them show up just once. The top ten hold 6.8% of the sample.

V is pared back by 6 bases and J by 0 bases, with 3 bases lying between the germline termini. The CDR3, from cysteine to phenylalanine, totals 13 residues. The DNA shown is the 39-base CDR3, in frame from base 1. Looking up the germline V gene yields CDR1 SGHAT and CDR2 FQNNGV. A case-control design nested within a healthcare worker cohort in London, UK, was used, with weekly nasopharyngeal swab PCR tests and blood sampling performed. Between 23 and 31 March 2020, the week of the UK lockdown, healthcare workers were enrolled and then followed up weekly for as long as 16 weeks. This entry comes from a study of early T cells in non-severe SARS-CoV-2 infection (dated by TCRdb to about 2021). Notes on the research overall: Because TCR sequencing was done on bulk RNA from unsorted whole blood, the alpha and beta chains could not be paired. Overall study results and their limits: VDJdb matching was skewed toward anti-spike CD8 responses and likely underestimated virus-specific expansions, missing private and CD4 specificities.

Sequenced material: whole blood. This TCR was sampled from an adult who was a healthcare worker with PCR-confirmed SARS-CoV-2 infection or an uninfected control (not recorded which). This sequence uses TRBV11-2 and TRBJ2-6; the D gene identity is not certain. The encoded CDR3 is CASRLSGANVLTF. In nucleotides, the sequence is TGTGCCAGCAGACTCTCTGGGGCCAACGTCCTGACTTTC.